Following are 13 T cell receptor beta chains from one sample sequenced in a study of Graves' ophthalmopathy and Graves' hyperthyroidism. The TCR beta CDR3 regions underwent amplification from RNA transcripts. First-round RT-PCR employed HTBI primers, with a second-round multiplex PCR after it. TCRdb re-analysed the multiplex PCR reads in MiXCR, keeping a single row per CDR3 protein. The top ten hold roughly 1.6% of the sample, which has about 370,000 distinct CDR3 sequences, approximately 16% seen once. The material sequenced was peripheral blood. These TCRs come from a woman aged 18-29 years with Graves' ophthalmopathy.

This clonotype appeared once. The chain employs TRBV11-2 and TRBJ2-5; D ambiguous. The J call may be faulty, since TRBJ2-7 better matches the DNA end. The CDR3 contains 13 residues. Germline assignment: CDR1 SGHAT and CDR2 FQNNGV. The CDR3, as DNA: TGTGCCAGCAGCTTAGTACAGACCTACGAGCAGTACTTC. Translated, it gives CASSLVQTYEQYF.

This clonotype was counted at least ten times. This rearrangement joins TRBV30 to TRBJ1-1; no definite D call. The germline V gene has CDR1 GTSNPN and CDR2 SVGIG (reference sequence). CDR3 length: 13 residues. V lost 3 bases to trimming and J lost 5 bases, with 13 bases between them. CDR3 region: CAWRVGGGTEAFF. The CDR3 region has the DNA TGTGCCTGGAGAGTTGGAGGTGGAACTGAAGCTTTCTTT.

At least ten counts were recorded for this clonotype. The rearrangement uses TRBV12-3 or TRBV12-4 and TRBJ2-7, with 12 nucleotides matching TRBD2. The V segment lost 6 bases and the J segment 3 bases; nucleotides outside the gene matches: 6. The CDR3 spans 15 residues. CDR3 loop: CASRGKTSGSYEQYF. CDR3 DNA: TGTGCCAGCAGGGGGAAGACTAGCGGGAGCTACGAGCAGTACTTC.

Many counts were recorded for this clonotype. This sequence joins TRBV4-1 and TRBJ1-5, with D possibly TRBD1 on 5 matching bases. Trimming shortened V by 1 base and J by 1 base, and 8 bases separated the two germline ends. Per the germline V gene, CDR1 is MGHRA and CDR2 is YSYEKL. The CDR3 extends over 15 amino acids. This CDR3 is CASSQGTSSNQPQHF. CDR3 nucleotide sequence: TGCGCCAGCAGCCAAGGGACATCGAGCAATCAGCCCCAGCATTTT.

This clonotype has at least ten counts. This chain uses TRBV6-1 with TRBJ2-5, with 9 bases matching TRBD1. Trimming cost V 9 bases and J 8 bases; bases outside gene matches: 13. Germline CDR1 reads MNHNS; CDR2 reads SASEGT. The CDR3 is 14 residues long. This CDR3 reads CASVPLGQGSTQYF. Written as DNA, the CDR3 is TGTGCCAGTGTGCCCCTGGGACAGGGAAGCACCCAGTACTTC.

There are many counts of this clonotype. V is TRBV6-2 or TRBV6-3 and J is TRBJ1-1; a possible D gene is TRBD1 (5 bases). Deletions cut 2 bases from V and 4 bases from J, with 11 bases between. The CDR3 runs 14 residues. CDR1 and CDR2 from the germline V gene are MNHEY and SVGEGT. The CDR3: CASSYGGRATEAFF. The CDR3 DNA reads as TGTGCCAGCAGTTACGGGGGAAGGGCCACTGAAGCTTTCTTT.

This clonotype has ten or more counts. The V and J genes are TRBV19 and TRBJ1-1; TRBD1 aligns across 7 bases. V lost 5 bases, J lost 9 bases, and 12 bases stayed unmatched. The CDR3 length is 14 residues. Germline V lookup: CDR1 LNHDA, CDR2 SQIVND (reference sequence). The CDR3 DNA follows: TGTGCCAGTAGTTCGCAACCGGGACAGCCTAAAGCTTTCTTT. Protein: CASSSQPGQPKAFF.

This clonotype has at least ten counts. This sequence joins TRBV6-2 or TRBV6-3 and TRBJ2-5; D gene uncertain. CDR1 MNHEY and CDR2 SVGEGT come from the germline V gene. The V end was cut by 8 bases, the J end by 5 bases, with 6 bases between. This CDR3 comprises 10 residues. CDR3 region: CASGSETQYF. CDR3 bases: TGTGCCAGCGGAAGCGAGACCCAGTACTTC.

This clonotype was observed at least ten times. The chain links TRBV14 to TRBJ1-2, with 10 bases identical to TRBD1. The CDR3 is 17 amino acids. V dropped 0 bases and J dropped 6; count of bases not matched to a gene: 10. Germline V CDR1 and CDR2: SGHDN, FVKESK. DNA of the CDR3: TGTGCCAGCAGCCAAGAGGCCGAAGACAGGGGGCGAAATGGCTACACCTTC. As protein: CASSQEAEDRGRNGYTF.

This clonotype was picked up many times. The rearrangement links TRBV12-3 or TRBV12-4 to TRBJ2-7; tentatively, D is TRBD1 (5 bases). The CDR3 extends over 14 amino acids. The V gene lost 8 bases and the J gene lost 6 bases, with 20 bases spanning the gap. The CDR3 DNA follows: TGTGCCAGCGGCATGGTTGAGACAGTGAGCGAGCAGTACTTC. Its translation: CASGMVETVSEQYF.

This clonotype has a count of ten or more. The V call is TRBV10-2, the J call TRBJ1-2; weak D call: TRBD1 (5 bases). Germline-derived CDR1 and CDR2 are WSHSY and SAAADI. Trimming removed 3 bases at V and 3 bases at J, with 17 bases between. The CDR3 runs to 16 residues. CDR3 loop: CASSEATGWGYYGYTF. The CDR3, as DNA: TGCGCCAGCAGTGAAGCAACTGGCTGGGGGTACTATGGCTACACCTTC.

V gene TRBV2 combines with J gene TRBJ2-7; 7 bases line up with TRBD1. The trim removed 4 bases at V and 1 base at J, leaving 7 bases unmatched. Germline values: CDR1 SNHLY, CDR2 FYNNEI. The CDR3 has 15 amino acids. The CDR3 spells CASSGGTEESYEQYF. CDR3 sequence (DNA): TGTGCCAGCAGTGGTGGGACAGAAGAATCCTACGAGCAGTACTTC.

This chain connects TRBV4-1 to TRBJ2-7; TRBD2 might be the D (5 bases). CDR3 length: 14 amino acids. V lost 4 bases to trimming and J lost 4 bases, with 14 bases between them. From germline, CDR1 is MGHRA and CDR2 YSYEKL. The chain's CDR3 is CASSPTMTQYEQYF. In DNA, the CDR3 is TGCGCCAGCAGCCCGACTATGACCCAATACGAGCAGTACTTC.